The entry below describes one T cell receptor (beta chain). The sample comes from a study of blood T cell repertoires in COVID-19. Background on the study: COVID-19 samples, acute and convalescent, were from the United States, Italy and Spain. T cells, B-cell-depleted T cells, or PBMCs supplied cDNA or gDNA.

The CDR3 has 13 residues. Trimming cost V 3 bases and J 5 bases, with 10 bases left between them. The V gene's germline CDR1 is SNHLY and CDR2 FYNNEI. Authors' methods: Cell counts per sample came from amplifying reference gene primers. Generated by immunoSEQ multiplex PCR, the TCRdb table keeps only in-frame clones and is missing some. V, J and clone size are those of that table, while D and trimming were read from the DNA. The sample carries 60,000 or so clones, roughly 85% recorded once. This clonotype was obtained from a human donor in a cohort sampled during active COVID-19. The V gene is TRBV2, the J gene TRBJ1-1, with a possible D match to TRBD1 (5 bases). The specimen sequenced was peripheral blood. In nucleotides, the CDR3 is TGTGCCAGCAGTGACCAGGGATCAACTGAAGCTTTCTTT. Protein sequence: CASSDQGSTEAFF.